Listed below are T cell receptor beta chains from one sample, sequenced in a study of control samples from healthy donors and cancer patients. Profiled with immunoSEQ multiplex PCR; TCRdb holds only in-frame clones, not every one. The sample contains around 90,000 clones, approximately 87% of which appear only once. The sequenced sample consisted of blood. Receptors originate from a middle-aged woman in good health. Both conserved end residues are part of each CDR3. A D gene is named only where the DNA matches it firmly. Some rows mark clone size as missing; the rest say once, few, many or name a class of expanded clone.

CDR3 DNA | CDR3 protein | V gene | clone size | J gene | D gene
TGTGCCAGCAGCTTAGGGGGGCACAGCGACACAGATACGCAGTATTTT | CASSLGGHSDTDTQYF | TRBV5-4 | - | TRBJ2-3 | -
TGCGCCAGCAGCCAAGGGGAGCTTCTCTCTGGAAACACCATATATTTT | CASSQGELLSGNTIYF | TRBV4-1 | - | TRBJ1-3 | -
TGTGCCAGCAGTGAGCGACAGGGGGGATGGCCCCAGCATTTT | CASSERQGGWPQHF | TRBV6-4 | - | TRBJ1-5 | TRBD1
TGTGCCAGCAGCCAATACGGGGGGGTGAGAGATACGCAGTATTTT | CASSQYGGVRDTQYF | TRBV3-1/TRBV3-2 | - | TRBJ2-3 | TRBD2
TGTGCCAGCGATGGGCCCGGTGGAAACACCATATATTTT | CASDGPGGNTIYF | TRBV12-3/TRBV12-4 | - | TRBJ1-3 | -
TGTGCCAGCAGCTTGGGGGGGACTGAGCAGTATTTT | CASSLGGTEQYF | TRBV5-4 | - | TRBJ2-3 | -
TGTGCCAGCAGTGAATACCCTAGGGGGAACACTGAAGCTTTCTTT | CASSEYPRGNTEAFF | TRBV2 | - | TRBJ1-1 | -
TGTGCCAGCAGTGAAGGGGGGGCGACAGATACGCAGTATTTT | CASSEGGATDTQYF | TRBV2 | - | TRBJ2-3 | -
TGTGCCAGCAGCGGGGGGACTAGCGGAGATACGCAGTATTTT | CASSGGTSGDTQYF | TRBV2 | - | TRBJ2-3 | TRBD2
TGTGCCAGCAGCGCGGGCGGGGCAAAGGGATCACCCCTCCACTTT | CASSAGGAKGSPLHF | TRBV7-2 | - | TRBJ1-6 | -
TGTGCCTGGGAAGTGACTCCACGGAGTTCTGGGGCCAACGTCCTGACTTTC | CAWEVTPRSSGANVLTF | TRBV30 | - | TRBJ2-6 | -
TGTGCCAGCAGCCTTAGCGGGGGGGTCACAGATACGCAGTATTTT | CASSLSGGVTDTQYF | TRBV5-4 | - | TRBJ2-3 | TRBD2
TGTGCCAGCAGTTACAGCCAGGGCGGCTACACCTTC | CASSYSQGGYTF | TRBV6-6 | - | TRBJ1-2 | -
TGTGCCAGCAGCTTAGCGCTAGTAGCTAACTATGGCTACACCTTC | CASSLALVANYGYTF | TRBV7-2 | - | TRBJ1-2 | -
TGTGCCAGCAGCCAAGATCCCGGGACTGTGAACACTGAAGCTTTCTTT | CASSQDPGTVNTEAFF | TRBV3-1/TRBV3-2 | - | TRBJ1-1 | -
TGCGCCAGCAGTCAATCTCGGAAGACTCGGCGGAACACTGAAGCTTTCTTT | CASSQSRKTRRNTEAFF | TRBV23-1 | - | TRBJ1-1 | -
TGTGCCAGCAGTTACGGCGGCGGCTACACCTTC | CASSYGGGYTF | TRBV12-3/TRBV12-4 | - | TRBJ1-2 | -
TGCGCCAGCAGCCAAGCACTATTGGACAGGGGCTACGAGCAGTACTTC | CASSQALLDRGYEQYF | TRBV4-3 | - | TRBJ2-7 | TRBD1
TGTGCCAGCAGCTTAGGTGGGGGGGCACGGGAGACCCAGTACTTC | CASSLGGGARETQYF | TRBV7-7 | - | TRBJ2-5 | -
TGTGCCAGCAGCTACAACAACGTTTTAGGGGCTTTCTTT | CASSYNNVLGAFF | TRBV11-3 | - | TRBJ1-1 | -
TGTGCCAGCATAGGAGGGGCGGGTGAAGCTTTCTTT | CASIGGAGEAFF | TRBV12-3/TRBV12-4 | - | TRBJ1-1 | -
TGCAGCGTTGGCTTTACAGGGTATCAGCCCCAGCATTTT | CSVGFTGYQPQHF | TRBV29-1 | - | TRBJ1-5 | -
TGTGCCAGCAGCTTAGCCGGACTGAGCTCCTACGAGCAGTACTTC | CASSLAGLSSYEQYF | TRBV7-2 | - | TRBJ2-7 | -
TGTGCCAGCAGTTACTCACGGGTCGGGCATCAGCCCCAGCATTTT | CASSYSRVGHQPQHF | TRBV6-2/TRBV6-3 | once | TRBJ1-5 | -
TGTGCCAGCAGCACGACAGGGATCACCGGGGAGCTGTTTTTT | CASSTTGITGELFF | TRBV7-2 | - | TRBJ2-2 | TRBD1
TGTGCCAGCAGCTTGCGTGCAACCTACGAGCAGTACTTC | CASSLRATYEQYF | TRBV5-6 | - | TRBJ2-7 | -
TGTGCCAGCAGCCAAGGGGGGACACCGGTTTACGGCTACACCTTC | CASSQGGTPVYGYTF | TRBV2 | - | TRBJ1-2 | -
TGTGCCACCAGTGCTTCGAGTGGGGGCTTATACAATGAGCAGTTCTTC | CATSASSGGLYNEQFF | TRBV24-1 | once | TRBJ2-1 | -
TGCGCCAGCACCCTGGGGGGGCAGCGATACTCTGGGGCCAACGTCCTGACTTTC | CASTLGGQRYSGANVLTF | TRBV5-1 | - | TRBJ2-6 | -
TGTGCCAGTAGTAGTTTAGGGGGCGATGAAAAACTGTTTTTT | CASSSLGGDEKLFF | TRBV19 | once | TRBJ1-4 | TRBD1
TGTGCCAGCAGCGTAGCCCGGGACAGGGTCACTGAAGCTTTCTTT | CASSVARDRVTEAFF | TRBV9 | - | TRBJ1-1 | TRBD1
TGTGCCAGCAGCTTAGGGACTAGCGGGGGCACAGATACGCAGTATTTT | CASSLGTSGGTDTQYF | TRBV7-9 | - | TRBJ2-3 | TRBD2
TGTGCCAGCAGCTTGGACGGCCCCAGAAACGAGCAGTACTTC | CASSLDGPRNEQYF | TRBV7-2 | - | TRBJ2-7 | -
TGTGCCAGCAGTGAAGAGGGGAGTGTGTCTTCACCCCTCCACTTT | CASSEEGSVSSPLHF | TRBV2 | - | TRBJ1-6 | -
TGCGCCAGCAGCTTCGGGGGATCTGGAAACACCATATATTTT | CASSFGGSGNTIYF | TRBV5-1 | - | TRBJ1-3 | -
TGTGCCAGCAGACGAAGGGGGACAGAAGGGGATAATTCACCCCTCCACTTT | CASRRRGTEGDNSPLHF | TRBV21-1 | - | TRBJ1-6 | -
TGTGCCAGCAGCTTAGTAGCGGGGGGGCCAGAGACCCAGTACTTC | CASSLVAGGPETQYF | TRBV7-2 | - | TRBJ2-5 | TRBD2
TGCGCCAGCAGAGAGTGGGGAAGGGACACTGAAGCTTTCTTT | CASREWGRDTEAFF | TRBV5-1 | - | TRBJ1-1 | -
TGTGCCAGCAGCTTAGGACAGGGGAGAGCAGATACGCAGTATTTT | CASSLGQGRADTQYF | TRBV11-3 | - | TRBJ2-3 | TRBD1
TGTGCCAGCAGCTTACCCCAGCGGGGGGGCCGGGAGCAGTACTTC | CASSLPQRGGREQYF | TRBV7-2 | - | TRBJ2-7 | TRBD2
TGTGCCAGCAGCTCCTGGACAGAGCCTACTGAAGCTTTCTTT | CASSSWTEPTEAFF | TRBV13 | - | TRBJ1-1 | -
TGTGCCAGCAGCCAAGGGAGGACAGGCGAGCAGTACTTC | CASSQGRTGEQYF | TRBV14 | few | TRBJ2-7 | TRBD1